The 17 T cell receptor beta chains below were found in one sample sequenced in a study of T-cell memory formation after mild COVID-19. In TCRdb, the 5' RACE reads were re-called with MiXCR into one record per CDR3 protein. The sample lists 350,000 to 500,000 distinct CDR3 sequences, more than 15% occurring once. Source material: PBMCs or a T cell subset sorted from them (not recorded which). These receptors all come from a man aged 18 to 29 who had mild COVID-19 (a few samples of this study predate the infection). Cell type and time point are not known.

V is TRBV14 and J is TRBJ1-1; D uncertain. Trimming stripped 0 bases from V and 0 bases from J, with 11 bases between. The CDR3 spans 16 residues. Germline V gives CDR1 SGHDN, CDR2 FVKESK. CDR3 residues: CASSQEDWQLNTEAFF. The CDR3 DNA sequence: TGTGCCAGCAGCCAAGAAGATTGGCAGTTGAACACTGAAGCTTTCTTT.

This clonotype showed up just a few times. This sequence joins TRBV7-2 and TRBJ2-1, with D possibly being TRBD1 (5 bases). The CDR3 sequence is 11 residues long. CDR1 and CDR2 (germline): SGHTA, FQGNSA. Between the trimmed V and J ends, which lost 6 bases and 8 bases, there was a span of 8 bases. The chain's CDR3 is CASRDSYEQFF. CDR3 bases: TGTGCCAGCAGAGACAGCTATGAGCAGTTCTTC.

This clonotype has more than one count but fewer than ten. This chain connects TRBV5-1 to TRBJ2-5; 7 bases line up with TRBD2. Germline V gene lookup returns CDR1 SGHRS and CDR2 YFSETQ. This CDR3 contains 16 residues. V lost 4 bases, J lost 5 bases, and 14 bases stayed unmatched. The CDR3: CASSGTFDGTTETQYF. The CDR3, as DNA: TGCGCCAGCAGCGGCACCTTCGACGGGACTACCGAGACCCAGTACTTC.

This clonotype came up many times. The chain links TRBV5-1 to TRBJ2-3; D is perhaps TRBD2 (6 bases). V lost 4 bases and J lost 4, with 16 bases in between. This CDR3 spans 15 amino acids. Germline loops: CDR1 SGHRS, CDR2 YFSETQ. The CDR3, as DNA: TGCGCCAGCAGCCTGGTCCAGGGAGGACCAGATACGCAGTATTTT. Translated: CASSLVQGGPDTQYF.

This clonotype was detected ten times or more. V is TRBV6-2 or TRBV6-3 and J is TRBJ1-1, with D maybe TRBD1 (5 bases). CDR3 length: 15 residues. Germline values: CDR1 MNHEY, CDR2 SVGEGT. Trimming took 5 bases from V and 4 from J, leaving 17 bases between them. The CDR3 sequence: CASSPLAGSGTEAFF. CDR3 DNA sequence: TGTGCCAGCAGTCCCTTGGCAGGGAGTGGCACTGAAGCTTTCTTT.

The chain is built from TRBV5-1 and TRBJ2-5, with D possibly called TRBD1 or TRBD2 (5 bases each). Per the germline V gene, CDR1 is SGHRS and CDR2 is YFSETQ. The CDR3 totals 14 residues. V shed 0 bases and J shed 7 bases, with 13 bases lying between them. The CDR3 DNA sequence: TGCGCCAGCAGCTTGGACGGGACCACGGGGACCCAGTACTTC. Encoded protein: CASSLDGTTGTQYF.

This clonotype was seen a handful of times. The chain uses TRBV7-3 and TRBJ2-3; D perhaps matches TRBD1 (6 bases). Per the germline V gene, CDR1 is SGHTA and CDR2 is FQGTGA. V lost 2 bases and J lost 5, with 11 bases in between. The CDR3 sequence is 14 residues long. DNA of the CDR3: TGTGCCAGCAGCTTAGAGGGGGAGAGAGATACGCAGTATTTT. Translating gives CASSLEGERDTQYF.

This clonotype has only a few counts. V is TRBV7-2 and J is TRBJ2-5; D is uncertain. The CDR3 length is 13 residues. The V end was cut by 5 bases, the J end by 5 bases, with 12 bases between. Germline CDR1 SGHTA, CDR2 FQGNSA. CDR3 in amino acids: CASSLDWTETQYF. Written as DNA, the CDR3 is TGTGCCAGCAGCCTAGACTGGACGGAGACCCAGTACTTC.

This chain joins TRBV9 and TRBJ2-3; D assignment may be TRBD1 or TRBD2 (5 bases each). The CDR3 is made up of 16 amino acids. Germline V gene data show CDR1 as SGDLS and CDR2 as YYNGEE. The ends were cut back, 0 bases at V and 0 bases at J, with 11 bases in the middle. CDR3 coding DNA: TGTGCCAGCAGCGTAGAAGGGACCGAGAGCACAGATACGCAGTATTTT. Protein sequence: CASSVEGTESTDTQYF.

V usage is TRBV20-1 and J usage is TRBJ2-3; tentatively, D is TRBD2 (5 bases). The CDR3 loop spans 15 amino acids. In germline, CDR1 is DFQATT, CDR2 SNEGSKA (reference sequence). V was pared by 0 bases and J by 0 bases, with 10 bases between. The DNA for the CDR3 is TGCAGTGCTAGAGATCTAGCAGCCAGCACAGATACGCAGTATTTT. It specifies CSARDLAASTDTQYF.

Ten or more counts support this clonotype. The CDR3 loop is CASSLGTSGEQFF. As DNA, the CDR3 is TGTGCCAGCAGCCTGGGGACGAGCGGTGAGCAGTTCTTC. The V and J genes are TRBV5-5 and TRBJ2-1; D is possibly TRBD1 or TRBD2 (5 bases each). Per germline, CDR1 SGHKS and CDR2 YYEKEE (reference sequence). V lost 4 bases and J lost 9, with 14 bases in between. There are 13 residues in the CDR3. The full variable domain, rest sourced from reference TRBV5-5 and TRBJ2-1, is DAGVTQSPTHLIKTRGQQVTLRCSPISGHKSVSWYQQVLGQGPQFIFQYYEKEERGRGNFPDRFSARQFPNYSSELNVNALLLGDSALYLCASSLGTSGEQFFGPGTRLTVL.

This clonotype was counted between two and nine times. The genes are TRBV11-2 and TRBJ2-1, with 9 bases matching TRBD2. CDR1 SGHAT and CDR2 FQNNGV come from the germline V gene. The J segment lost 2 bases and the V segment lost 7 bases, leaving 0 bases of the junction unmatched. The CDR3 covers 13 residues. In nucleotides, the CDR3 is TGTGCCAGCATAGCGGGGGCCTACAATGAGCAGTTCTTC. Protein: CASIAGAYNEQFF.

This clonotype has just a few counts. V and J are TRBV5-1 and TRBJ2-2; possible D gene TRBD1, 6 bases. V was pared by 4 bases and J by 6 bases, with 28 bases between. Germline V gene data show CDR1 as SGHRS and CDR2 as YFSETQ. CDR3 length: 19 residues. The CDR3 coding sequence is TGCGCCAGCAGCATGGTTACGACCGGGACAAGGAGGTGGTCCGGGGAGCTGTTTTTT. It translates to CASSMVTTGTRRWSGELFF.

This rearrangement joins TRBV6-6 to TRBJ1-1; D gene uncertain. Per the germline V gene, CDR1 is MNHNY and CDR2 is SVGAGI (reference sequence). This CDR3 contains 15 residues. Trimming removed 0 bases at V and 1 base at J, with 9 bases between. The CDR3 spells CASSYSGDKNTEAFF. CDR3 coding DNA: TGTGCCAGCAGTTACTCCGGGGATAAGAACACTGAAGCTTTCTTT.

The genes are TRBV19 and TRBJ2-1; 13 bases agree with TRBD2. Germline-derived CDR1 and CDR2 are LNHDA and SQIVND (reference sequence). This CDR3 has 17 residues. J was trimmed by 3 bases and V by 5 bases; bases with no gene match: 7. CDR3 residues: CASSVTRLAGGYNEQFF. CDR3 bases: TGTGCCAGTAGTGTAACCAGACTAGCGGGGGGCTACAATGAGCAGTTCTTC. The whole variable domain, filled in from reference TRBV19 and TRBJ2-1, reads DGGITQSPKYLFRKEGQNVTLSCEQNLNHDAMYWYRQDPGQGLRLIYYSQIVNDFQKGDIAEGYSVSREKKESFPLTVTSAQKNPTAFYLCASSVTRLAGGYNEQFFGPGTRLTVL.

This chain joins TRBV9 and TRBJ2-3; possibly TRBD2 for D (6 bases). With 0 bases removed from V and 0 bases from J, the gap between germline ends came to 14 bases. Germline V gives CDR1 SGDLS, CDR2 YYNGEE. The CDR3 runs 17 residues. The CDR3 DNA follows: TGTGCCAGCAGCGTAGCTAAGGGTAGCGGAAGCACAGATACGCAGTATTTT. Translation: CASSVAKGSGSTDTQYF.

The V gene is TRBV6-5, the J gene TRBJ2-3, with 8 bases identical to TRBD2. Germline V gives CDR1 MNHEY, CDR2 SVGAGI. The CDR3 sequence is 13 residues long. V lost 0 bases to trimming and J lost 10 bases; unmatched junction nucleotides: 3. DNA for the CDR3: TGTGCCAGCAGTTACTCCCCGGGAGGGTCGCAGTATTTT. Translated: CASSYSPGGSQYF.